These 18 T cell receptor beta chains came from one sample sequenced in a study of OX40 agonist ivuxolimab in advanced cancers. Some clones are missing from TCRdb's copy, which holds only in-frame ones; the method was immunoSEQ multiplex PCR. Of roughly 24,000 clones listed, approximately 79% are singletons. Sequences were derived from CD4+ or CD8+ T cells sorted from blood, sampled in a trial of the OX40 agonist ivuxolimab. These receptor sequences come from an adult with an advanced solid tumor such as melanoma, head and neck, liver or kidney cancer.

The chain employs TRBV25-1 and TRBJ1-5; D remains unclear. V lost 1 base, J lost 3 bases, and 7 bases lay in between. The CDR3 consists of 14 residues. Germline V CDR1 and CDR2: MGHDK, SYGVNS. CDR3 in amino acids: CASSEWSDNQPQHF. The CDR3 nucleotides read TGTGCCAGCAGTGAATGGTCAGACAATCAGCCCCAGCATTTT. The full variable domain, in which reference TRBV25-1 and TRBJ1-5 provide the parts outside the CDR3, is EADIYQTPRYLVIGTGKKITLECSQTMGHDKMYWYQQDPGMELHLIHYSYGVNSTEKGDLSSESTVSRIRTEHFPLTLESARPSHTSQYLCASSEWSDNQPQHFGDGTRLSIL.

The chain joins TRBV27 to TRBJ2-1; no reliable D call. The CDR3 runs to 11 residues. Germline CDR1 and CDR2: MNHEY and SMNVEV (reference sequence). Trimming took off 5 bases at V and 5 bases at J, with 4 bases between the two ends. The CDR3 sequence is CASSHDNEQFF. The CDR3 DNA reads TGTGCCAGCAGTCATGACAATGAGCAGTTCTTC.

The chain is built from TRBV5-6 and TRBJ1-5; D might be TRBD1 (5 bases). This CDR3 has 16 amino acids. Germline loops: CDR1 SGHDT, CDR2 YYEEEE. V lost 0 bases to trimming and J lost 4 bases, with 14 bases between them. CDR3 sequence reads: CASSLATGMLNQPQHF. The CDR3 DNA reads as TGTGCCAGCAGCTTGGCCACAGGAATGCTTAATCAGCCCCAGCATTTT.

CDR3 DNA sequence: TGTGCCAGCAGCTTAAAGGCGGCCGGGGAGCTGTTTTTT. Protein: CASSLKAAGELFF. The rearrangement uses TRBV11-2 and TRBJ2-2, with D unclear. Deletions cut 2 bases from V and 6 bases from J, with 7 bases between. This CDR3 has 13 amino acids. The germline CDR1 and CDR2 sequences are SGHAT and FQNNGV.

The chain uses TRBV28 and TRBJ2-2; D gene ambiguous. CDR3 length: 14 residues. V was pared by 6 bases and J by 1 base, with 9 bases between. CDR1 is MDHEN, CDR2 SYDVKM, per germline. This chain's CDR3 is CASSPRRNTGELFF. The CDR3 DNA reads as TGTGCCAGCAGCCCACGACGGAACACCGGGGAGCTGTTTTTT.

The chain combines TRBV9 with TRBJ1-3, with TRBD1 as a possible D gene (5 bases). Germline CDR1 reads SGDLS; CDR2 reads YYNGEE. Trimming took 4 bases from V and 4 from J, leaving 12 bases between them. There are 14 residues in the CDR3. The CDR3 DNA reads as TGTGCCAGCAGCACCCGGGACGGAGGAAACACCATATATTTT. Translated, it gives CASSTRDGGNTIYF. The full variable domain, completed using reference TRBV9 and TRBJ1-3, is DSGVTQTPKHLITATGQRVTLRCSPRSGDLSVYWYQQSLDQGLQFLIQYYNGEERAKGNILERFSAQQFPDLHSELNLSSLELGDSALYFCASSTRDGGNTIYFGEGSWLTVV.

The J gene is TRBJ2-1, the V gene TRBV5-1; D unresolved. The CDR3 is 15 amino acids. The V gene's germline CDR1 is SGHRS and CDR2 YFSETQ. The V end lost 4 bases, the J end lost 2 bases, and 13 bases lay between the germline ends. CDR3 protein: CASSPLAVPYNEQFF. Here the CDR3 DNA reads TGCGCCAGCAGCCCTCTGGCTGTGCCCTACAATGAGCAGTTCTTC.

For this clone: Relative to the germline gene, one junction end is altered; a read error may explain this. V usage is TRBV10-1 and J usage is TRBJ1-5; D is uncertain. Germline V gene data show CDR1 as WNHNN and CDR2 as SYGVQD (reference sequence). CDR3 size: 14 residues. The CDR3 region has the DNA TGCGCCACCAGTGAAAGGGTGAGCAATCAGCCCCAGCATTTT. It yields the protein CATSERVSNQPQHF.

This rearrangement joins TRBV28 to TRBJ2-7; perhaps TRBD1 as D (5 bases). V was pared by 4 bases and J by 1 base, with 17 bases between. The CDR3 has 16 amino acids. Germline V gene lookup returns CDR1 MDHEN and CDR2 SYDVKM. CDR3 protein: CASSSQPRTTSYEQYF. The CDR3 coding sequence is TGTGCCAGCAGTTCCCAGCCCAGGACAACTTCCTACGAGCAGTACTTC. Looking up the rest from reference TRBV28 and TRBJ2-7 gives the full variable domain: DVKVTQSSRYLVKRTGEKVFLECVQDMDHENMFWYRQDPGLGLRLIYFSYDVKMKEKGDIPEGYSVSREKKERFSLILESASTNQTSMYLCASSSQPRTTSYEQYFGPGTRLTVT.

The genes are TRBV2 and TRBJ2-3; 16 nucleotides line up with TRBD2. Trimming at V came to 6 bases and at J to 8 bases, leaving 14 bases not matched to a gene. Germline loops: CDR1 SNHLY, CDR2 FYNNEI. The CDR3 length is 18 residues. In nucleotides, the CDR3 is TGTGCCAGCAGATTATCCGGGACTAGCGGGGGGGCCGGAAGTACGCAGTATTTT. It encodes CASRLSGTSGGAGSTQYF.

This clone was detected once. The CDR3 sequence is CASTPAGPYNEQFF. For the CDR3, the DNA is TGTGCCAGTACCCCGGCAGGGCCCTACAATGAGCAGTTCTTC. The V gene is TRBV19, the J gene TRBJ2-1, with a tentative D call TRBD1 (5 bases). Germline V gene data show CDR1 as LNHDA and CDR2 as SQIVND (reference sequence). Trimming took off 7 bases at V and 2 bases at J, with 12 bases between the two ends. The length of the CDR3 is 14 residues.

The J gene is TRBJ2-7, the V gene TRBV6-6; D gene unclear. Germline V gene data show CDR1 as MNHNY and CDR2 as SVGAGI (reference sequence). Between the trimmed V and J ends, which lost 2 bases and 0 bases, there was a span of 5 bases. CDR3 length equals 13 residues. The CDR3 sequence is CASSYGYSYEQYF. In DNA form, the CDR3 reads TGTGCCAGCAGTTACGGATACTCCTACGAGCAGTACTTC.

CDR3 protein: CAWRPTGSSYNSPLHF. The CDR3 nucleotides read TGTGCCTGGAGACCTACAGGGAGCTCCTATAATTCACCCCTCCACTTT. The chain is built from TRBV30 and TRBJ1-6; D may be TRBD1 (6 bases). Germline assignment: CDR1 GTSNPN and CDR2 SVGIG (reference sequence). The CDR3 is 16 residues long. Trimming removed 3 bases at V and 0 bases at J, with 12 bases between.

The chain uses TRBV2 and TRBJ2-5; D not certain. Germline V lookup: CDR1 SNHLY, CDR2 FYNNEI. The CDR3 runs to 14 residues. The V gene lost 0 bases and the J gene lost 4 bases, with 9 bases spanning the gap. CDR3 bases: TGTGCCAGCAGTGAAGCGGATAGCAGAGAGACCCAGTACTTC. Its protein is CASSEADSRETQYF.

CDR3 DNA: TGTGCCAGCTCACCCCCAAGGGCGGGGGGGCCGGATACGCAGTATTTT. Translation: CASSPPRAGGPDTQYF. V gene TRBV18 combines with J gene TRBJ2-3; TRBD2 aligns across 9 bases. The length of the CDR3 is 16 residues. Germline-derived CDR1 and CDR2 are KGHSH and LQKENI. The ends lost 3 bases at V and 6 bases at J; junction bases unmatched: 10.

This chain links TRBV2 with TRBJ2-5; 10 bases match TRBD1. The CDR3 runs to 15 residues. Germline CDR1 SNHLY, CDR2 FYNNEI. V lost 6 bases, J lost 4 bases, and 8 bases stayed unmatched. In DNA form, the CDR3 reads TGTGCCAGCAGAAACCCAGGACAGGGGGGAGAGACCCAGTACTTC. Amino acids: CASRNPGQGGETQYF.

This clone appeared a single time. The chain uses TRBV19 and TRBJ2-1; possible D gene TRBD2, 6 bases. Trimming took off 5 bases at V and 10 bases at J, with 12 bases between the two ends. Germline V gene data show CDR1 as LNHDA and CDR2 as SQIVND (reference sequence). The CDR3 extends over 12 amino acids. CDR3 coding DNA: TGTGCCAGTAGTCCCGCGGGAATAGAGCAGTTCTTC. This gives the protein CASSPAGIEQFF.

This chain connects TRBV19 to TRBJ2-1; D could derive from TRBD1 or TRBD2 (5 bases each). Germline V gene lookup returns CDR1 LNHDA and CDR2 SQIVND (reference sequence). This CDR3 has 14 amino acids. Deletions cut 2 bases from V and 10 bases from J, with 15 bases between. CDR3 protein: CASSIRGRVDEQFF. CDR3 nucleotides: TGTGCCAGTAGTATACGGGGCAGGGTAGACGAGCAGTTCTTC.